This record concerns one T cell receptor beta chain sequence. The entry originates in a study of blood T cell repertoires in COVID-19. Study background: COVID-19 samples collected from the United States, Italy and Spain covered acute and convalescent phases. Nucleic acid was either cDNA or gDNA, and it came from T cells, B-cell-depleted T cells, or PBMCs.

Under the authors' procedure: The assay estimated nucleated cells by amplifying reference gene primers. Data came from immunoSEQ multiplex PCR; TCRdb stores just in-frame clones and leaves some out. The V and J calls and the clone size are those of that table, but D and trimming were determined from the DNA. The sample carries some 160,000 clones, around 83% recorded once. CDR3 length: 12 residues. J was trimmed by 6 bases and V by 8 bases; bases with no gene match: 3. The V gene's germline CDR1 is MNHEY and CDR2 SVGAGI. Sequenced: peripheral blood. The gene calls are TRBV6-5 and TRBJ2-7, with 11 positions matching TRBD1. The clonotype comes from a woman aged 65 to 85 who had recovered from COVID-19. CDR3 DNA: TGTGCCAGCTGGACAGGGGGCTTCGAGCAGTACTTC. It specifies CASWTGGFEQYF.